Listed here is a single T cell receptor beta chain. Its antigen is not yet known. Per-base quality was not reported, and no clone a single base away is much larger than it. The germline V gene specifies SGHVS as CDR1 and FNYEAQ as CDR2. The CDR3 runs 12 residues from the cysteine to the phenylalanine. Only the CDR3 portion is preserved as DNA: 36 bases, with reading frame beginning at the first base. Deletion took 5 bases off V and 5 bases off J, with a span of 8 bases between the germline ends. This sample was included in a study of CD8 T cells in Susac syndrome (dated by TCRdb to the late 2010s). Some background on the complete study: Repertoire sequencing was used to test whether CD8+ T cell activation and differentiation in Susac syndrome was antigen driven. Findings and caveats that apply to the study as a whole: The study acknowledged that relatively few individuals were included in the TCR sequencing and HLA analysis.

RNA was extracted with the RNeasy kit and about 0.5 to 1 ug was reverse transcribed using random hexamers. TCR beta CDR3 regions were amplified with the immunoSEQ multiplex PCR assay covering 54 Vbeta and 13 Jbeta segments. PCR amplification bias was corrected by using a synthetic template baseline for primer optimization and computational correction. Turning to the authors' computational methods: Reads were annotated to V, D and J genes per IMGT and analyzed with immunoSEQ Analyzer, keeping only productive sequences. Clonality was computed as one minus Shannon entropy normalized by log2 of the number of productive unique sequences. For each patient and control, public and private clones were evaluated among the 100 most prevalent clones. A clone was defined as Susac-specific if it was absent from the healthy and MS cohorts, from some 980 published viral clones and from other ImmuneACCESS disease sequences. Starting from the raw public reads, TCRdb applied fastp trimming at Q25, assembled clones with MiXCR and retained in-frame beta chains. Every CDR3 protein is listed once, alongside the most common genes and DNA of its rows. The V and J calls, along with clone size, are taken from TCRdb and not from the paper's own processing. The sample profile shows approximately 110,000 distinct CDR3 sequences; around 94% of them were found once. Jointly, the top ten make up 0.065% to 0.1% of the sample.

Peripheral blood CD8+ and CD4+ T cells from healthy donors, Susac syndrome patients and multiple sclerosis patients were profiled using high-throughput TCR beta sequencing. Healthy donors were age- and sex-matched controls. Bulk CD8+ and CD4+ T cells were purified magnetically by negative isolation, whereas CD8+ TEMRA cells were enriched by FACS. Blood was collected in EDTA tubes and processed within 24 hours, with PBMCs isolated through density gradient centrifugation. PBMCs destined for TCR sequencing were cryopreserved in liquid nitrogen and later thawed in a 37 °C water bath. Purity of sorted or isolated CD4+, CD8+ and CD8+ TEMRA cells was at least 90%.

The receptor was derived from a human donor in good health. The rearranged segments are TRBV7-6 and TRBJ2-3; the D gene identity is not certain. The sequenced sample was CD4+ T cells from PBMCs. The nucleotides are TGTGCCAGCAGCCCCCGAGTAGATACGCAGTATTTT. Its protein is CASSPRVDTQYF.